This TCR beta chain originates from a study of blood T cell repertoires in COVID-19. This table comes from immunoSEQ multiplex PCR, and its TCRdb copy is limited to in-frame clones, with some not included. The sample carries approximately 180,000 clones, more than 70% recorded once. Donors in Cohort 3 counted as recovered after two negative PCRs, clearance, or symptom resolution. The receptor's source is a man aged 40-49 years who had recovered from COVID-19. Source material: PBMCs or T cells enriched from blood (not recorded which).

The CDR3 here is CASSGTGVSPLHF. CDR3 coding DNA: TGTGCCAGCAGCGGGACAGGGGTTTCACCCCTCCACTTT. The chain combines TRBV11-2 with TRBJ1-6; TRBD1 agrees at 10 bases. The CDR3 consists of 13 residues. Germline V gene sequence: CDR1 SGHAT, CDR2 FQNNGV. V shed 5 bases and J 9 bases; nucleotides not matched to a gene: 1.